This entry concerns a single T cell receptor beta chain. As yet, its antigen is unknown. The data were taken from a study of blood T cells in healthy people across ages. General study results and limits: Measured against age, TCR beta diversity per million T cells decreased in a roughly linear manner. More naive CD4+ cells and higher diversity were found in long-lived than in aged donors.

Next came a second PCR, run for about 6 to 12 cycles, which used a sample-barcoded 5' primer along with a J-beta primer mix. TCRdb independently ran MiXCR on the 5' RACE reads; one entry per CDR3 protein. The repertoire includes over a million distinct CDR3 sequences, approximately 42% of them detected once, and approximately 4% sits in the top ten. Trimming took off 6 bases at V and 4 bases at J, with 22 bases between the two ends. Germline CDR1 is DFQATT and CDR2 is SNEGSKA (reference sequence). This CDR3 spans 16 amino acids. J is TRBJ2-1 and V is TRBV20-1; tentative D call: TRBD2 (6 bases). The sample comprised blood. The sequence derives from a woman between 18 and 30 years old in good health. This CDR3 reads CSATDVRGPGYNEQFF. In DNA, the CDR3 is TGCAGTGCCACCGACGTGCGGGGACCGGGTTACAATGAGCAGTTCTTC.